This T cell receptor (beta chain) originates from a study of blood T cell repertoires in COVID-19. Study information: COVID-19 samples, acute and convalescent, were from the United States, Italy and Spain. Nucleic acid was either cDNA or gDNA, and it came from T cells, B-cell-depleted T cells, or PBMCs.

As originally analysed: Estimates of nucleated cell counts were drawn from the amplification of reference gene primers. Assay used: immunoSEQ multiplex PCR; TCRdb lists only in-frame clones, some missing. From that table come the V and J calls and clone size; the DNA was used to work out D and trimming. The table lists a few hundred thousand clones, approximately 86% of them singletons, with around 3% in the top ten. This receptor was taken from a human donor in a cohort sampled during active COVID-19. Sample: peripheral blood.

Written as DNA, the CDR3 is TGTGCCAGCAGCTTGGGGGGGCGTTATGAGCAGTTCTTC. Its protein product is CASSLGGRYEQFF. The V call is TRBV5-4, the J call TRBJ2-1, with D possibly TRBD1 on 6 matching bases. The CDR3 has 13 amino acids. V was trimmed by 0 bases and J by 8 bases, leaving 9 bases between them. Germline CDR1 reads SGHNT; CDR2 reads YYREEE (reference sequence).